This T cell receptor beta chain was captured in a study of blood T cells in healthy people across ages (dated by TCRdb to between 2014 and 2017). Looking at the study overall: In model experiments, template switching captured about one uniquely barcoded TCR beta cDNA molecule for every two T cells. The study measured age-related changes in TCR beta repertoire diversity using deep sequencing normalized with unique cDNA molecular identifiers. The donors were split into four age groups: young (average around 15 years), middle-aged (nearly 40), aged (roughly 65) and long-lived (about 74). Donors of different ages were randomly distributed across sequencing lanes to avoid experimental bias. Two additional independent replicas of 1 million unique cDNA reads from the same blood draw were analyzed for two donors (one aged 18 to 30 and one aged 80 or older).

To note about this clonotype: Its antigen remains unidentified. No much larger clone exists at a distance of one base, and base qualities are not known.

The donors were roughly 39 Caucasian individuals from Russia, aged 6 to 90 years, who were systemically healthy. Each donor gave around 9.8 milliliters of peripheral blood, collected into EDTA-treated Vacutainer tubes. Ficoll-Paque density-gradient centrifugation was used to isolate PBMCs, with at least 6 million obtained per sample. Trizol reagent was used to extract total RNA from the PBMCs, yielding at least 5 micrograms per sample. For every donor, flow cytometry on a PBMC aliquot measured the percentage of naive CD45RAhigh/CD27high T cells. Receptor libraries were prepared by 5' RACE. These reads were obtained on an Illumina HiSeq 2500. A second about 6 to 11 cycle PCR used a sample-barcoded 5' primer and a J-beta primer mix. A unique molecular identifier was introduced onto each TCR beta cDNA molecule by a template-switch 5' adaptor carrying 12 random nucleotides. Each sample yielded at least 3 million CDR3-containing paired-end reads. First-strand cDNA was synthesized from all RNA with the Mint cDNA synthesis kit, primed by a TRBC-specific oligonucleotide. Following uracil-DNA glycosylase treatment, all cDNA underwent a first 18-cycle PCR with the universal primers M1SS and BC2_uni_R. The authors' pipeline ran thus. For normalization, 1 million high-quality reads were randomly selected from each sample, with every read carrying a distinct molecular identifier. Reads with shared molecular identifiers were discarded instead of being binned into consensus sequences. MiTCR, set to a Q25 quality threshold and the strictest error-elimination algorithm, was used for CDR3 identification, clonotype clustering and error correction. A nonparametric unseen species model using Euler transformation provided a lower-bound estimate of total TCR beta diversity. TCRdb's own reprocessing of the public reads used fastp at Q25 and MiXCR and kept productive beta chains. Rows with one shared CDR3 protein collapse into an entry with the most common genes and DNA. TCRdb, rather than the study authors, made the V and J calls. In this sample the table shows around 1,500,000 distinct CDR3 sequences, approximately 30% of which occur a single time. Roughly 8% of the sample belongs to the ten largest clones.

Trimming accounts for 1 base at V and 6 bases at J, while the number of junction bases matched to no gene is 8. CDR1 and CDR2, looked up from the germline V gene, are LGHNA and YSLEER. The CDR3 sequence holds 16 residues, the cysteine and phenylalanine included. Only the CDR3 DNA stays, 48 bases, in frame from base 1. The full study reports these points: Compared with the aged group, the long-lived group had more naive CD4+ T cells, fewer expanded clones and increased TCR diversity, suggesting age selection. Observed TCR beta diversity correlated strongly with the percentage of naive T cells measured by flow cytometry. Because the CMV infection status of the donors was unknown, age-related changes in expanded clonotypes may potentially have been confounded. Conclusive comparison of naive and antigen-experienced compartments was prevented by the profiling of bulk unsorted PBMCs. Estimates of total diversity based on one million sequenced T cells were regarded as lower bounds and as underestimates. As age increased, observed TCR beta diversity per million T cells dropped in a roughly linear way, and a significant reduction was already evident by age approximately 40.

The rearranged segments are TRBV4-3 and TRBJ2-2, with TRBD2 matching 7 junction bases. The specimen sequenced was blood. This TCR was sampled from a woman aged 25 to 39 in good health. The CDR3 in this case is CASSQGASGSPGELFF. The sequenced DNA is TGCGCCAGCAGCCAAGGCGCTAGCGGAAGTCCCGGGGAGCTGTTTTTT.